Each of the 27 T cell receptor beta chains below was sequenced from the same sample in a study of CD8 T cells in ankylosing spondylitis. Study-wide findings and caveats: It appeared that ankylosing spondylitis blood was characterized by a TCR beta motif of seven or eight highly homologous variants.

TCRdb reanalysed the 5' RACE reads using MiXCR and keeps one entry per CDR3 protein. The data show about 800,000 distinct CDR3 sequences, with about 11% seen just once and roughly 0.51% held by the top ten. These receptors are not linked to any known antigen. Sequencing was done on a sample of blood, either unsorted or a sorted T cell fraction (not recorded which). The receptors here all came from a male donor with ankylosing spondylitis.

This clonotype was detected ten times or more. One junction end does not reproduce the germline sequence, and a read error may be involved. In nucleotides, the CDR3 is TGTGCTAGCAGCCGTGGGACTAGCGGGAGACTAGAGACCCAGTACTTC. This encodes CASSRGTSGRLETQYF. The genes are TRBV7-7 and TRBJ2-5; 14 nucleotides line up with TRBD2. There are 16 residues in the CDR3. Germline lookup yields CDR1 SSHAT and CDR2 FNYEAQ (reference sequence).

The rearrangement uses TRBV5-1 and TRBJ2-1; 7 nucleotides match TRBD2. This CDR3 is 14 amino acids long. V lost 3 bases to trimming and J lost 7 bases; unmatched junction nucleotides: 7. Looked up from germline, CDR1 is SGHRS and CDR2 is YFSETQ. CDR3 region: CASSWGTIENEQFF. The CDR3 nucleotides are TGCGCCAGCAGCTGGGGGACTATAGAAAATGAGCAGTTCTTC.

The chain recombines TRBV7-2 with TRBJ1-3; the D gene is possibly TRBD1 (5 bases). The CDR3 is 16 amino acids. V was trimmed by 3 bases and J by 7 bases, leaving 19 bases between them. Per germline, CDR1 SGHTA and CDR2 FQGNSA. This chain's CDR3 is CASSFGGTPGGNTIYF. The CDR3 nucleotides are TGTGCCAGCAGCTTCGGGGGGACCCCAGGCGGGAACACCATATATTTT. Combining the CDR3 with reference TRBV7-2 and TRBJ1-3 gives the whole variable domain GAGVSQSPSNKVTEKGKDVELRCDPISGHTALYWYRQSLGQGLEFLIYFQGNSAPDKSGLPSDRFSAERTGGSVSTLTIQRTQQEDSAVYLCASSFGGTPGGNTIYFGEGSWLTVV.

This clonotype turned up a few times. The CDR3 is CASSVGIRTLYTGELFF. The CDR3 DNA follows: TGTGCCAGCAGCGTAGGAATCCGGACTCTCTACACCGGGGAGCTGTTTTTT. The chain joins TRBV9 to TRBJ2-2; D perhaps matches TRBD2 (5 bases). The CDR3 runs to 17 residues. V was cut by 0 bases and J by 3 bases, with 15 bases left in between. Germline lookup yields CDR1 SGDLS and CDR2 YYNGEE.

The chain couples TRBV7-2 to TRBJ1-1; D unclear. This CDR3 is built from 14 residues. CDR1 and CDR2 from the germline V gene are SGHTA and FQGNSA. Between the trimmed V and J ends, which lost 5 bases and 5 bases, there was a span of 15 bases. The DNA of the CDR3 is TGTACCAGCAGCCAGACGTGGGTGGGGACTGAAGCTTTCTTT. Protein sequence: CTSSQTWVGTEAFF.

This chain uses TRBV6-5 with TRBJ2-1; 9 positions agree with TRBD1. The CDR3 consists of 13 residues. The germline V gene encodes CDR1 MNHEY and CDR2 SVGAGI. V was pared by 4 bases and J by 13 bases, with 8 bases of the junction left unmatched. The chain's CDR3 is CASSSGQGRNQFF. CDR3 DNA: TGTGCCAGCAGTTCTGGACAGGGGCGTAATCAGTTCTTC.

This clonotype turned up a few times. This rearrangement joins TRBV20-1 to TRBJ2-7; no definite D call. V was cut by 6 bases and J by 6 bases, with 15 bases left in between. Germline CDR1 reads DFQATT; CDR2 reads SNEGSKA (reference sequence). This CDR3 is built from 12 residues. CDR3 in amino acids: CSATDLLSEQYF. The DNA of the CDR3 is TGCAGTGCCACGGACCTACTGAGCGAGCAGTACTTC.

A few counts support this clonotype. This sequence joins TRBV28 and TRBJ2-6, with D hard to call. CDR1 MDHEN and CDR2 SYDVKM come from the germline V gene. The germline V and J ends were trimmed by 6 bases and 0 bases, with 9 bases remaining between them. The CDR3 length is 15 residues. The CDR3, as DNA: TGTGCCAGCAGCTTCGAGTCCTCTGGGGCCAACGTCCTGACTTTC. Translation: CASSFESSGANVLTF.

This CDR3 is CASSLVGLRYEQYF. As DNA, the CDR3 is TGTGCCAGCAGCTTAGTGGGTTTGAGGTACGAGCAGTACTTC. This rearrangement joins TRBV7-9 to TRBJ2-7; no definite D call. The V gene lost 1 base and the J gene lost 4 bases, with 11 bases spanning the gap. The CDR3 runs to 14 residues. Germline V CDR1 and CDR2: SEHNR, FQNEAQ (reference sequence). Complete variable domain (other parts from reference TRBV7-9 and TRBJ2-7): DTGVSQNPRHKITKRGQNVTFRCDPISEHNRLYWYRQTLGQGPEFLTYFQNEAQLEKSRLLSDRFSAERPKGSFSTLEIQRTEQGDSAMYLCASSLVGLRYEQYFGPGTRLTVT.

This clonotype has just a few counts. The rearrangement links TRBV19 to TRBJ2-5; tentatively, D is TRBD1 (6 bases). Per the germline V gene, CDR1 is LNHDA and CDR2 is SQIVND (reference sequence). Trimming stripped 9 bases from V and 5 bases from J, with 16 bases between. The CDR3 length is 13 residues. The CDR3 DNA sequence: TGTGCCAGCTCCAGACAGGTCGGGGAGACCCAGTACTTC. It translates to CASSRQVGETQYF.

Only a few counts were recorded for this clonotype. The V gene is TRBV11-3, the J gene TRBJ2-3, with D uncertain. V lost 1 base to trimming and J lost 2 bases, with 10 bases between them. Germline V gene sequence: CDR1 SGHNT, CDR2 YENEEA. The CDR3 spans 15 residues. This CDR3 reads CASSLGWGSTDTQYF. As DNA, the CDR3 is TGTGCCAGCAGCTTAGGCTGGGGATCCACAGATACGCAGTATTTT.

This clonotype was counted a few times. The chain combines TRBV3-1 with TRBJ2-1; 9 positions match TRBD2. Germline CDR1 reads LGHDT; CDR2 reads YNNKEL (reference sequence). The CDR3 has 20 residues. Trimming removed 0 bases from V and 2 bases from J; junction bases left unmatched: 14. The DNA of the CDR3 is TGTGCCAGCAGCCAAGATAGGCGGGGGGGCCTGTGGAGGACCTACAATGAGCAGTTCTTC. Its translation: CASSQDRRGGLWRTYNEQFF.

J is TRBJ2-3 and V is TRBV4-2; the D is unclear. Trimming pared 4 bases from V and 9 bases from J, leaving 14 bases between. CDR1 is LGHNA and CDR2 is YNFKEQ in the germline V gene. The CDR3 length is 13 residues. CDR3 region: CASSPGLPGTQYF. The CDR3, as DNA: TGTGCCAGCAGCCCCGGGCTACCTGGGACGCAGTATTTT.

This clonotype was counted only a few times. The chain combines TRBV20-1 with TRBJ1-1; possibly TRBD1 for D (5 bases). Trimming cost V 6 bases and J 7 bases, with 18 bases left between them. Per the germline V gene, CDR1 is DFQATT and CDR2 is SNEGSKA (reference sequence). This CDR3 comprises 13 residues. This CDR3 is CSARGGGSGEAFF. In nucleotides, the CDR3 is TGCAGTGCCCGGGGTGGGGGGAGTGGTGAAGCTTTCTTT.

This clonotype was seen at least ten times. The gene calls are TRBV29-1 and TRBJ2-5; 8 nucleotides line up with TRBD2. The germline V gene has CDR1 SQVTM and CDR2 ANQGSEA. The V gene end was trimmed by 4 bases and the J gene end by 5 bases; junction bases not matched to a gene: 12. This CDR3 is 15 amino acids long. This CDR3 reads CSVGPTGTRRETQYF. The CDR3 region has the DNA TGCAGCGTTGGGCCCACCGGGACTAGGAGGGAGACCCAGTACTTC.

This clonotype was detected only a few times. The rearrangement links TRBV18 to TRBJ2-5; D is undetermined. Germline loops: CDR1 KGHSH, CDR2 LQKENI. The length of the CDR3 is 12 residues. V gave up 3 bases and J gave up 1 base, with 3 bases separating them. The CDR3 region has the DNA TGTGCCAGCTCACCGGTCCAAGAGACCCAGTACTTC. Its protein is CASSPVQETQYF. The full variable domain, its missing parts supplied by reference TRBV18 and TRBJ2-5, is NAGVMQNPRHLVRRRGQEARLRCSPMKGHSHVYWYRQLPEEGLKFMVYLQKENIIDESGMPKERFSAEFPKEGPSILRIQQVVRGDSAAYFCASSPVQETQYFGPGTRLLVL.

This clonotype was recorded at least ten times. V usage is TRBV5-1 and J usage is TRBJ2-7; 8 bases are shared with TRBD2. The V gene's germline CDR1 is SGHRS and CDR2 YFSETQ. The length of the CDR3 is 16 residues. After removal of 4 bases from V and 6 bases from J, the junction contained 15 bases not matched to a gene. The CDR3 is CASSRTTGLESAEQYF. In DNA, the CDR3 is TGCGCCAGCAGCCGGACCACGGGACTAGAATCCGCCGAGCAGTACTTC.

This clonotype was counted only a few times. The chain combines TRBV4-2 with TRBJ2-2; the match to TRBD2 covers 15 bases. The CDR3 sequence is 18 residues long. With V trimmed by 1 base and J by 4 bases, 4 bases remained unmatched. The germline V gene has CDR1 LGHNA and CDR2 YNFKEQ. The CDR3 region is CASSQGTSGRASTGELFF. Here the CDR3 DNA reads TGTGCCAGCAGCCAAGGGACTAGCGGGAGGGCCAGCACCGGGGAGCTGTTTTTT.

The chain joins TRBV7-2 to TRBJ2-5, with D perhaps TRBD2 (7 bases). V lost 3 bases and J lost 5, with 16 bases in between. This CDR3 is 15 amino acids long. Germline CDR1 reads SGHTA; CDR2 reads FQGNSA. The CDR3 bases are TGTGCCAGCAGCTTTCAAACAGGGCGGGGGGAGACCCAGTACTTC. It yields the protein CASSFQTGRGETQYF.

This clonotype was seen more than once but under ten times. V is TRBV10-3 and J is TRBJ1-1, with no clear D. Germline CDR1 and CDR2: ENHRY and SYGVKD. This CDR3 region has 15 residues. V was pared by 7 bases and J by 1 base, with 16 bases between. The CDR3 bases are TGTGCCATCAACAGTATGAGGGCTTCGAACACTGAAGCTTTCTTT. This gives the protein CAINSMRASNTEAFF.

This clonotype was counted only a few times. This chain's CDR3 is CASSTTSSTQYF. The CDR3, as DNA: TGTGCCAGCAGTACGACTAGCTCCACGCAGTATTTT. The chain recombines TRBV28 with TRBJ2-3, with TRBD2 matching 7 bases. Germline CDR1 and CDR2: MDHEN and SYDVKM. CDR3 length equals 12 residues. Germline trimming cut 5 bases from V and 9 bases from J; bases unmatched to any gene: 5. Based on the CDR3 plus reference TRBV28 and TRBJ2-3, the full variable domain is DVKVTQSSRYLVKRTGEKVFLECVQDMDHENMFWYRQDPGLGLRLIYFSYDVKMKEKGDIPEGYSVSREKKERFSLILESASTNQTSMYLCASSTTSSTQYFGPGTRLTVL.

This clonotype was seen more than once but under ten times. The CDR3 protein is CASTDIANYGYTF. Written as DNA, the CDR3 is TGTGCCAGCACGGATATAGCTAACTATGGCTACACCTTC. This rearrangement joins TRBV7-2 to TRBJ1-2; D not certain. Germline loops: CDR1 SGHTA, CDR2 FQGNSA. V gave up 7 bases and J gave up 0 bases, with 9 bases separating them. The CDR3 has 13 residues.

This sequence joins TRBV6-2 or TRBV6-3 and TRBJ2-1; tentative D call: TRBD1 (6 bases). This CDR3 region has 20 residues. Germline V CDR1 and CDR2: MNHEY, SVGEGT. V was pared by 6 bases and J by 7 bases, with 34 bases between. The DNA of the CDR3 is TGTGCCAGCAGCTCCTACCGAACAGGGCTGACTATACGCAGTAGGAATGAGCAGTTCTTC. The encoded protein is CASSSYRTGLTIRSRNEQFF.

This clonotype was counted a few times. The chain employs TRBV27 and TRBJ1-4; tentatively, D is TRBD1 (5 bases). Germline-derived CDR1 and CDR2 are MNHEY and SMNVEV (reference sequence). The CDR3 extends over 14 amino acids. V lost 6 bases and J lost 8, with 16 bases in between. The CDR3 reads CASRLVGVEEKLFF. The CDR3 region has the DNA TGTGCCAGCAGACTAGTGGGGGTAGAGGAAAAACTGTTTTTT.

The chain has TRBV27 and TRBJ2-7; 8 positions match TRBD1. CDR3 length: 15 amino acids. V shed 0 bases and J 4 bases; nucleotides not matched to a gene: 5. Germline V gives CDR1 MNHEY, CDR2 SMNVEV (reference sequence). CDR3 coding DNA: TGTGCCAGCAGTTTATCTTCGCAGGGGGCATACGAGCAGTACTTC. This codes for CASSLSSQGAYEQYF.

This clonotype appeared a few times. The chain employs TRBV9 and TRBJ2-7; D ambiguous. Germline values: CDR1 SGDLS, CDR2 YYNGEE. Trimming pared 2 bases from V and 3 bases from J, leaving 6 bases between. The CDR3 sequence is 12 residues long. CDR3 sequence: CASSVNFYEQYF. The CDR3, as DNA: TGTGCCAGCAGCGTTAACTTCTACGAGCAGTACTTC.

This clonotype was counted ten times or more. J is TRBJ2-7 and V is TRBV6-6; weak D call: TRBD2 (6 bases). V was pared by 0 bases and J by 9 bases, with 12 bases between. Per the germline V gene, CDR1 is MNHNY and CDR2 is SVGAGI (reference sequence). This CDR3 is 13 amino acids long. The CDR3 DNA reads as TGTGCCAGCAGTTACTCAGGAGGGATTGGGCAGTACTTC. It translates to CASSYSGGIGQYF.